These 15 T cell receptor beta chains share one sample of origin, sequenced in a study of long-term antiretroviral therapy in people with HIV. Version v3.0 of the immunoSEQ assay ran at survey level. Libraries were prepared by immunoSEQ multiplex PCR; TCRdb keeps only in-frame clonotypes and omits some of them. The sample yields over 15,000 clones, 80% seen once. The specimen comprised unsorted PBMCs, sampled 0.2 years after starting antiretroviral therapy. Receptor source: a woman in her 40s with HIV.

This chain links TRBV2 with TRBJ2-1; 7 bases line up with TRBD1. With 4 bases clipped from V and 9 bases from J, the junction kept 9 bases outside the gene matches. The CDR3 runs 14 residues. From germline, CDR1 is SNHLY and CDR2 FYNNEI. This chain's CDR3 is CASSVEGGEGEQFF. The CDR3 coding sequence is TGTGCCAGCAGTGTGGAAGGGGGCGAAGGTGAGCAGTTCTTC.

This clone was seen a few times. V and J are TRBV7-2 and TRBJ1-4, with no clear D. Germline V gene data show CDR1 as SGHTA and CDR2 as FQGNSA. CDR3 length: 14 amino acids. Deletions cut 2 bases from V and 3 bases from J, with 7 bases between. The CDR3 protein is CASSLSIANEKLFF. Written as DNA, the CDR3 is TGTGCCAGCAGCTTATCCATCGCTAATGAAAAACTGTTTTTT.

The genes are TRBV30 and TRBJ1-3, with D unclear. This CDR3 contains 14 residues. V shed 5 bases and J shed 0 bases, with 11 bases lying between them. Germline V gives CDR1 GTSNPN, CDR2 SVGIG (reference sequence). CDR3 sequence reads: CAWARGFSGNTIYF. DNA for the CDR3: TGTGCCTGGGCACGCGGGTTCTCTGGAAACACCATATATTTT.

This clone occurred once. The V and J genes are TRBV10-3 and TRBJ1-2, with a weak D call TRBD1 (5 bases). Per germline, CDR1 ENHRY and CDR2 SYGVKD. CDR3 length: 14 amino acids. V was pared by 0 bases and J by 6 bases, with 11 bases between. CDR3 protein: CAISESQGTHGYTF. The DNA of the CDR3 is TGTGCCATCAGTGAGTCGCAGGGCACTCATGGCTACACCTTC.

The V gene is TRBV27, the J gene TRBJ1-4, with D perhaps matching TRBD1 (6 bases). Trimming took off 2 bases at V and 8 bases at J, with 12 bases between the two ends. Germline V gives CDR1 MNHEY, CDR2 SMNVEV (reference sequence). The length of the CDR3 is 14 residues. The CDR3 DNA sequence: TGTGCCAGCAGTTTACAGGCAGGGGACGAAAAACTGTTTTTT. Protein: CASSLQAGDEKLFF. Full variable domain (missing parts from reference TRBV27 and TRBJ1-4): EAQVTQNPRYLITVTGKKLTVTCSQNMNHEYMSWYRQDPGLGLRQIYYSMNVEVTDKGDVPEGYKVSRKEKRNFPLILESPSPNQTSLYFCASSLQAGDEKLFFGSGTQLSVL.

The V gene is TRBV5-1, the J gene TRBJ1-2, with a tentative D call TRBD1 (5 bases). Trimming took 4 bases from V and 4 from J, leaving 17 bases between them. This CDR3 spans 15 amino acids. Per germline, CDR1 SGHRS and CDR2 YFSETQ. Written as DNA, the CDR3 is TGCGCCAGCAGCCCCCTGGTGGAGGGGTTCTATGGCTACACCTTC. Translated, it gives CASSPLVEGFYGYTF.

V and J are TRBV13 and TRBJ1-3; D remains ambiguous. Germline V gene sequence: CDR1 PRHDT, CDR2 FYEKMQ (reference sequence). V was cut by 5 bases and J by 0 bases, with 11 bases left in between. The CDR3 runs to 15 residues. CDR3 bases: TGTGCCAGCAGCCCGCAACCCGTCTCTGGAAACACCATATATTTT. It encodes CASSPQPVSGNTIYF.

This chain links TRBV4-3 with TRBJ2-7, with D uncertain. This CDR3 spans 14 amino acids. Looked up from germline, CDR1 is LGHNA and CDR2 is YSLEER. V was clipped by 3 bases and J by 1 base, with 10 bases between them. CDR3 in DNA: TGCGCCAGCAGCCATCGGGTGGGTTCCTACGAGCAGTACTTC. Amino acid sequence: CASSHRVGSYEQYF.

This clone was counted once. V and J are TRBV19 and TRBJ1-2, with D perhaps matching TRBD1 (5 bases). Trimming left V 8 bases short and J 8 bases short, with 9 bases between. CDR1 is LNHDA, CDR2 SQIVND, per germline (reference sequence). The CDR3 spans 10 residues. The CDR3 spells CASLGDGYTF. CDR3 nucleotide sequence: TGTGCCAGTCTAGGGGACGGCTACACCTTC.

The chain carries TRBV30 and TRBJ2-1, with D perhaps matching TRBD1 (5 bases). This CDR3 contains 10 residues. CDR1 is GTSNPN, CDR2 SVGIG, per germline (reference sequence). The germline V and J ends were trimmed by 2 bases and 10 bases, with 6 bases remaining between them. The CDR3 protein is CAWSHREQFF. CDR3 coding DNA: TGTGCCTGGAGTCACAGGGAGCAGTTCTTC.

The chain couples TRBV6-1 to TRBJ2-1; a possible D gene is TRBD2 (6 bases). With 4 bases removed from V and 0 bases from J, the gap between germline ends came to 16 bases. Germline V gene data show CDR1 as MNHNS and CDR2 as SASEGT. The CDR3 length is 17 residues. CDR3 sequence reads: CASSARLAEGSYNEQFF. In nucleotides, the CDR3 is TGTGCCAGCAGTGCCCGCTTAGCGGAAGGCTCCTACAATGAGCAGTTCTTC.

This chain uses TRBV7-9 with TRBJ2-1, with TRBD1 matching 7 bases. The CDR3 contains 16 residues. Germline CDR1 and CDR2: SEHNR and FQNEAQ (reference sequence). Trimming took 5 bases from V and 2 from J; bases not matched to a gene: 9. The CDR3 sequence: CASSPRSGGTYNEQFF. The CDR3 DNA reads as TGTGCCAGCAGCCCCAGGTCAGGGGGTACCTACAATGAGCAGTTCTTC.

V usage is TRBV5-6 and J usage is TRBJ1-5; D is unclear. Per germline, CDR1 SGHDT and CDR2 YYEEEE. The V end lost 5 bases, the J end lost 5 bases, and 11 bases lay between the germline ends. The CDR3 is 13 amino acids. The CDR3 region has the DNA TGTGCCAGCAGTAACGGGGAGTATCAGCCCCAGCATTTT. This codes for CASSNGEYQPQHF.

In its sample, this clone was seen a few times. The V call is TRBV5-1, the J call TRBJ2-1; D is perhaps TRBD1 or TRBD2 (6 bases each). CDR3 length: 15 amino acids. Per the germline V gene, CDR1 is SGHRS and CDR2 is YFSETQ. V lost 0 bases, J lost 2 bases, and 9 bases lay in between. This chain's CDR3 is CASSLAGDTYNEQFF. The CDR3 region has the DNA TGCGCCAGCAGCTTGGCGGGGGACACCTACAATGAGCAGTTCTTC.

The V call is TRBV13, the J call TRBJ2-1, with TRBD1 matching 10 bases. The junction had 7 bases not matched to a gene; V was cut back by 5 bases and J by 6 bases. Germline CDR1 is PRHDT and CDR2 is FYEKMQ (reference sequence). The CDR3 length is 15 residues. For the CDR3, the DNA is TGTGCCAGCAGCCCTAGACAGGGGGCAGGCAATGAGCAGTTCTTC. Protein product: CASSPRQGAGNEQFF.